One sample yielded the 17 T cell receptor beta chains listed below, sequenced in a study. TCRdb re-called the RT-PCR reads with MiXCR, one entry per CDR3 protein. The repertoire has almost 700,000 distinct CDR3 sequences, 14% of them found once; the top ten carry roughly 3.9%. Material for sequencing was memory CD4+ T cells from blood. These receptors all stem from a female donor in good health, serving as a healthy control.

The chain employs TRBV20-1 and TRBJ2-7; 9 nucleotides line up with TRBD1. The CDR3 is 14 residues long. Trimming took 7 bases from V and 4 from J; bases not matched to a gene: 11. The germline V gene encodes CDR1 DFQATT and CDR2 SNEGSKA (reference sequence). The CDR3 sequence is CSGRDRDVVYEQYF. CDR3 in DNA: TGCAGTGGCAGGGACAGGGACGTCGTATACGAGCAGTACTTC.

This clonotype was observed many times. The rearrangement joins TRBV11-2 to TRBJ1-1; D unclear. V was cut by 4 bases and J by 5 bases, with 14 bases left in between. Looked up from germline, CDR1 is SGHAT and CDR2 is FQNNGV. The length of the CDR3 is 14 residues. The CDR3: CASSYRGGLTEAFF. The CDR3 DNA sequence: TGTGCCAGCAGCTACCGTGGAGGTCTGACTGAAGCTTTCTTT.

This clonotype was observed many times. The chain has TRBV7-9 and TRBJ1-1; D is ambiguous. CDR1 is SEHNR and CDR2 is FQNEAQ in the germline V gene (reference sequence). Trimming left V 4 bases short and J 1 base short, with 7 bases between. This CDR3 spans 13 amino acids. The CDR3 DNA sequence: TGTGCCAGCAGCTGGGAAGGGAACACTGAAGCTTTCTTT. This codes for CASSWEGNTEAFF. Based on the CDR3 plus reference TRBV7-9 and TRBJ1-1, the full variable domain is DTGVSQNPRHKITKRGQNVTFRCDPISEHNRLYWYRQTLGQGPEFLTYFQNEAQLEKSRLLSDRFSAERPKGSFSTLEIQRTEQGDSAMYLCASSWEGNTEAFFGQGTRLTVV.

This clonotype was seen a few times. The chain employs TRBV5-1 and TRBJ1-2; 8 positions match TRBD1. The germline V gene has CDR1 SGHRS and CDR2 YFSETQ. V lost 5 bases to trimming and J lost 2 bases; unmatched junction nucleotides: 5. The CDR3 has 14 residues. The CDR3 DNA sequence: TGCGCCAGCAGGGAGGGACAGGCAAACTATGGCTACACCTTC. Translating gives CASREGQANYGYTF.

The chain joins TRBV12-3 or TRBV12-4 to TRBJ1-5; unclear D gene. This CDR3 has 18 amino acids. V gave up 1 base and J gave up 6 bases, with 22 bases separating them. For the CDR3, the DNA is TGTGCCAGCAGTTTAGTAAAGAATGGCCGGCATTTCTCTCAGCCCCAGCATTTT. Protein product: CASSLVKNGRHFSQPQHF.

There are many counts of this clonotype. The V gene is TRBV4-1, the J gene TRBJ2-2; D gene unclear. The V gene lost 0 bases and the J gene lost 2 bases, with 7 bases spanning the gap. The CDR3 runs to 15 residues. Germline CDR1 reads MGHRA; CDR2 reads YSYEKL. The CDR3, as DNA: TGCGCCAGCAGCCAAGAGGCGAGTAACACCGGGGAGCTGTTTTTT. Translation: CASSQEASNTGELFF.

This clonotype was observed a handful of times. The chain has TRBV12-3 or TRBV12-4 and TRBJ2-7; TRBD2 matches at 10 bases. The CDR3 loop spans 14 amino acids. Trimming at V came to 6 bases and at J to 2 bases, leaving 4 bases not matched to a gene. The CDR3 spells CASRGLAETYEQYF. CDR3 sequence (DNA): TGTGCCAGCAGAGGACTAGCGGAGACCTACGAGCAGTACTTC.

This sequence joins TRBV7-9 and TRBJ1-2; D is unresolved. CDR1 is SEHNR and CDR2 is FQNEAQ in the germline V gene (reference sequence). The V end lost 2 bases, the J end lost 8 bases, and 12 bases lay between the germline ends. The CDR3 is 13 residues long. The CDR3 DNA reads TGTGCCAGCAGCTTACGGCAGGAAGGAGGCTACACCTTC. Its protein is CASSLRQEGGYTF.

In this sample, this clonotype turned up a few times. This chain joins TRBV19 and TRBJ2-2; D is unresolved. Trimming cost V 3 bases and J 5 bases, with 10 bases left between them. Germline assignment: CDR1 LNHDA and CDR2 SQIVND (reference sequence). The CDR3 runs 14 residues. This chain's CDR3 is CASSIHGRTGELFF. In DNA form, the CDR3 reads TGTGCCAGTAGTATCCACGGACGGACCGGGGAGCTGTTTTTT.

This clonotype has ten or more counts. This chain connects TRBV7-9 to TRBJ2-5; 7 positions agree with TRBD1. This CDR3 comprises 13 residues. Germline V gene lookup returns CDR1 SEHNR and CDR2 FQNEAQ (reference sequence). Germline trimming cut 3 bases from V and 4 bases from J; bases unmatched to any gene: 2. In nucleotides, the CDR3 is TGTGCCAGCAGCTTGCGGACAGGAGAGACCCAGTACTTC. Encoded protein: CASSLRTGETQYF.

V is TRBV7-2 and J is TRBJ1-1; no definite D call. Germline lookup yields CDR1 SGHTA and CDR2 FQGNSA. V dropped 2 bases and J dropped 3 bases, with 7 bases sitting between them. The CDR3 extends over 13 amino acids. The CDR3 here is CASSLQVHTEAFF. CDR3 DNA sequence: TGTGCCAGCAGCTTACAGGTCCACACTGAAGCTTTCTTT.

This sequence joins TRBV9 and TRBJ1-2; no clear D. V was shortened by 2 bases and J by 7 bases, with 15 bases between the two germline ends. CDR1 SGDLS and CDR2 YYNGEE come from the germline V gene. The CDR3 sequence is 14 residues long. In DNA form, the CDR3 reads TGTGCCAGCAGCGTGGGCGACTCGGGAGGTGGCTACACCTTC. The encoded protein is CASSVGDSGGGYTF.

The chain links TRBV30 to TRBJ2-1; TRBD1 agrees at 7 bases. There are 15 residues in the CDR3. The germline V gene encodes CDR1 GTSNPN and CDR2 SVGIG (reference sequence). V lost 5 bases, J lost 0 bases, and 7 bases stayed unmatched. The DNA for the CDR3 is TGTGCCTGGTTAGGAAGGGGGCTCTCCTACAATGAGCAGTTCTTC. It yields the protein CAWLGRGLSYNEQFF.

This chain uses TRBV2 with TRBJ2-3; 9 bases fit TRBD2. The germline V gene encodes CDR1 SNHLY and CDR2 FYNNEI. V lost 5 bases, J lost 4 bases, and 10 bases stayed unmatched. The CDR3 length is 16 residues. The CDR3 here is CASSPQGGGGADTQYF. The CDR3 DNA sequence: TGTGCCAGCAGTCCCCAAGGGGGCGGGGGGGCAGATACGCAGTATTTT.

There are many counts of this clonotype. This chain uses TRBV24-1 with TRBJ2-6, with no clear D. This CDR3 is built from 15 residues. Trimming removed 4 bases at V and 4 bases at J, with 10 bases between. CDR1 is KGHDR and CDR2 is SFDVKD in the germline V gene. The CDR3 sequence: CATSERWAGANVLTF. The CDR3 region has the DNA TGTGCCACCAGTGAACGATGGGCGGGGGCCAACGTCCTGACTTTC.

This clonotype has only a few counts. J is TRBJ2-3 and V is TRBV20-1; no firm D call. Trimming left V 0 bases short and J 3 bases short, with 13 bases between. The CDR3 is 15 amino acids. CDR1 DFQATT and CDR2 SNEGSKA come from the germline V gene (reference sequence). Written as DNA, the CDR3 is TGCAGTGCTAGAGATCATCCGGTGGGAACAGATACGCAGTATTTT. This gives the protein CSARDHPVGTDTQYF.

This clonotype came up a few times. This chain connects TRBV3-1 to TRBJ2-2; the match to TRBD1 covers 7 bases. Per germline, CDR1 LGHDT and CDR2 YNNKEL (reference sequence). CDR3 length: 15 amino acids. The V and J ends lost 4 bases and 4 bases, in that order; junction bases with no gene match: 6. This CDR3 is CASSLPGTVTGELFF. Here the CDR3 DNA reads TGTGCCAGCAGCCTACCCGGGACAGTCACCGGGGAGCTGTTTTTT.